This T cell receptor beta chain was identified during a study of blood T cell repertoires in COVID-19. Study information: PBMCs, B-cell-depleted T cells, or T cells provided the cDNA or gDNA that made up the material.

Sequencing used immunoSEQ multiplex PCR; TCRdb keeps in-frame clones, though not all of them. The sample has about 150,000 clones, more than 80% seen once. CDR1 and CDR2 (germline): KGHDR, SFDVKD. The CDR3 has 14 residues. The ends were cut back, 4 bases at V and 4 bases at J, with 12 bases in the middle. This clonotype was obtained from a man aged 50-59 years with acute or convalescent COVID-19. The sequenced sample was peripheral blood. The V gene is TRBV24-1, the J gene TRBJ2-5, with D possibly matching TRBD1 (5 bases). CDR3 protein: CATSEPRDGETQYF. The CDR3 nucleotides read TGTGCCACCAGTGAACCCAGGGATGGAGAGACCCAGTACTTC.